One and the same sample provided the 24 T cell receptor beta chains below, sequenced in a study of T cell changes during pregnancy in multiple sclerosis. Assay used: immunoSEQ multiplex PCR; TCRdb lists only in-frame clones, some missing. This repertoire shows roughly 61,000 clones, around 94% found once; its top ten account for 2.5%. Material: CD8+ T cells from peripheral blood mononuclear cells, obtained after pregnancy. These receptors were collected from a female donor with multiple sclerosis, enrolled in a pregnancy study.

This clone came up once. V and J are TRBV27 and TRBJ1-1; D possibly corresponds to TRBD1 (5 bases). V lost 8 bases, J lost 8 bases, and 15 bases lay in between. The CDR3 contains 12 residues. The germline V gene encodes CDR1 MNHEY and CDR2 SMNVEV (reference sequence). CDR3 sequence reads: CASWAAGLEAFF. Here the CDR3 DNA reads TGTGCCAGCTGGGCAGCAGGGTTGGAAGCTTTCTTT.

This chain links TRBV7-9 with TRBJ2-2; the match to TRBD2 covers 7 bases. CDR3 length equals 16 residues. With V trimmed by 4 bases and J by 0 bases, 5 bases remained unmatched. Per the germline V gene, CDR1 is SEHNR and CDR2 is FQNEAQ (reference sequence). The CDR3 protein is CASSSAGTPNTGELFF. The CDR3 coding sequence is TGTGCCAGCAGCTCAGCGGGGACTCCGAACACCGGGGAGCTGTTTTTT.

This chain connects TRBV27 to TRBJ2-2; 8 positions match TRBD1. CDR3 size: 14 residues. Germline values: CDR1 MNHEY, CDR2 SMNVEV (reference sequence). The trim removed 6 bases at V and 5 bases at J, leaving 5 bases unmatched. CDR3 sequence: CASRLNRGTGELFF. CDR3 nucleotides: TGTGCCAGCAGGCTTAACAGGGGGACCGGGGAGCTGTTTTTT.

The rearrangement uses TRBV5-4 and TRBJ1-4; TRBD1 might be the D (5 bases). Germline V gives CDR1 SGHNT, CDR2 YYREEE (reference sequence). With 3 bases removed from V and 4 bases from J, the gap between germline ends came to 10 bases. The CDR3 totals 14 residues. CDR3 region: CASSSGLLNEKLFF. CDR3 coding DNA: TGTGCCAGCAGCTCGGGACTCCTTAATGAAAAACTGTTTTTT.

This clone was observed a single time. This chain links TRBV28 with TRBJ1-3; the D gene is possibly TRBD1 (6 bases). Germline CDR1 and CDR2: MDHEN and SYDVKM. Trimming took 8 bases from V and 8 from J, leaving 16 bases between them. The CDR3 is made up of 13 amino acids. The CDR3 DNA sequence: TGTGCCAGCTTTCAGGCAGGGGAGCACACCATATATTTT. Protein sequence: CASFQAGEHTIYF.

The chain combines TRBV25-1 with TRBJ2-5, with D uncertain. CDR1 MGHDK and CDR2 SYGVNS come from the germline V gene. The CDR3 runs to 13 residues. Trimming pared 4 bases from V and 4 bases from J, leaving 10 bases between. The CDR3 loop reads CASSGSIVETQYF. In DNA, the CDR3 is TGTGCCAGCAGTGGCAGTATCGTAGAGACCCAGTACTTC.

The chain uses TRBV14 and TRBJ1-4; 8 positions match TRBD1. The germline V gene has CDR1 SGHDN and CDR2 FVKESK. The CDR3 extends over 14 amino acids. Germline trimming cut 3 bases from V and 7 bases from J; bases unmatched to any gene: 4. The CDR3 loop is CASSQMGTGEKLFF. The CDR3 nucleotides are TGTGCCAGCAGCCAGATGGGGACAGGTGAAAAACTGTTTTTT.

CDR3 region: CASSHGDKGLQPQHF. In DNA form, the CDR3 reads TGCGCCAGCAGCCACGGGGACAAGGGGTTACAGCCCCAGCATTTT. The chain joins TRBV4-1 to TRBJ1-5; possible D gene TRBD1, 6 bases. There are 15 residues in the CDR3. Trimming left V 3 bases short and J 7 bases short, with 16 bases between. Per germline, CDR1 MGHRA and CDR2 YSYEKL.

The genes are TRBV4-2 and TRBJ1-1; TRBD1 might be the D (6 bases). This CDR3 contains 15 residues. In germline, CDR1 is LGHNA, CDR2 YNFKEQ. Trimming took 3 bases from V and 0 from J, leaving 11 bases between them. In nucleotides, the CDR3 is TGTGCCAGCAGCCAGGGACACAGCATGAACACTGAAGCTTTCTTT. This encodes CASSQGHSMNTEAFF.

The chain has TRBV7-9 and TRBJ2-7, with 12 bases that match TRBD1. CDR1 is SEHNR and CDR2 is FQNEAQ in the germline V gene (reference sequence). This CDR3 has 15 residues. Unmatched junction bases numbered 4, after V lost 5 bases and J lost 2 bases. CDR3 nucleotides: TGTGCCAGCAGCGACCGGGACAGGGGGCCCTACGAGCAGTACTTC. It is translated as CASSDRDRGPYEQYF.

The chain is built from TRBV15 and TRBJ1-2, with TRBD1 identical over 8 bases. After removal of 0 bases from V and 8 bases from J, the junction contained 20 bases not matched to a gene. The CDR3 is 19 residues long. Germline lookup yields CDR1 LNHNV and CDR2 YYDKDF (reference sequence). Here the CDR3 reads CATSRDYGAGGKKERGYTF. The CDR3 DNA reads as TGTGCCACCAGCAGAGATTACGGCGCAGGGGGCAAAAAAGAGAGAGGCTACACCTTC.

The CDR3 DNA reads TGCGCCAGCACCGACAGAGTAACTAACTATGGCTACACCTTC. Its protein product is CASTDRVTNYGYTF. The chain has TRBV10-2 and TRBJ1-2; perhaps TRBD1 as D (5 bases). From germline, CDR1 is WSHSY and CDR2 SAAADI. V was clipped by 7 bases and J by 0 bases, with 12 bases between them. The CDR3 extends over 14 amino acids.

This clone has more than one count but fewer than ten. V gene TRBV7-8 combines with J gene TRBJ1-1; 10 positions match TRBD1. This CDR3 has 15 residues. Germline CDR1 reads SGHVS; CDR2 reads FQNEAQ. V dropped 4 bases and J dropped 5; count of bases not matched to a gene: 7. Here the CDR3 reads CASSSTGTGVTEAFF. CDR3 nucleotide sequence: TGTGCCAGCAGCTCAACCGGGACAGGGGTGACTGAAGCTTTCTTT.

The rearrangement links TRBV11-2 to TRBJ2-1; 8 bases are a match to TRBD2. Germline-derived CDR1 and CDR2 are SGHAT and FQNNGV. The junction had 8 bases not matched to a gene; V was cut back by 2 bases and J by 8 bases. The CDR3 runs to 15 residues. The CDR3 region is CASSLTSGSKDEQFF. CDR3 DNA: TGTGCCAGCAGCTTAACGAGCGGGAGTAAGGATGAGCAGTTCTTC.

The V and J genes are TRBV25-1 and TRBJ2-1; 11 nucleotides align to TRBD2. Germline V gives CDR1 MGHDK, CDR2 SYGVNS. J was trimmed by 3 bases and V by 6 bases; bases with no gene match: 7. The CDR3 is 16 residues long. CDR3 nucleotides: TGTGCCAGCAGGGCGGAGACTAGCGGGAACTACAATGAGCAGTTCTTC. Amino acids: CASRAETSGNYNEQFF. Full variable domain (rest looked up from reference TRBV25-1 and TRBJ2-1): EADIYQTPRYLVIGTGKKITLECSQTMGHDKMYWYQQDPGMELHLIHYSYGVNSTEKGDLSSESTVSRIRTEHFPLTLESARPSHTSQYLCASRAETSGNYNEQFFGPGTRLTVL.

The chain joins TRBV27 to TRBJ2-7, with 9 bases matching TRBD2. Germline CDR1 and CDR2: MNHEY and SMNVEV (reference sequence). The CDR3 covers 13 residues. After removal of 5 bases from V and 3 bases from J, the junction contained 2 bases not matched to a gene. The CDR3 sequence: CASSPTSGYEQYF. In DNA form, the CDR3 reads TGTGCCAGCAGTCCGACTAGCGGCTACGAGCAGTACTTC.

The chain employs TRBV13 and TRBJ2-5; D unclear. Germline loops: CDR1 PRHDT, CDR2 FYEKMQ (reference sequence). The CDR3 loop spans 12 amino acids. Trimming removed 5 bases from V and 5 bases from J, with 9 bases in between. The CDR3: CASSALGETQYF. As DNA, the CDR3 is TGTGCCAGCAGCGCGCTTGGTGAGACCCAGTACTTC.

The rearrangement uses TRBV28 and TRBJ2-7; 9 bases agree with TRBD1. V lost 3 bases, J lost 3 bases, and 3 bases stayed unmatched. The CDR3 has 14 residues. Germline V lookup: CDR1 MDHEN, CDR2 SYDVKM. Written as DNA, the CDR3 is TGTGCCAGCAGTTTCCTGGGACAGGGCTACGAGCAGTACTTC. Translation: CASSFLGQGYEQYF.

The genes are TRBV9 and TRBJ2-2, with 12 bases identical to TRBD1. The germline CDR1 and CDR2 sequences are SGDLS and YYNGEE. Trimming at V came to 4 bases and at J to 5 bases, leaving 9 bases not matched to a gene. The CDR3 is 17 residues long. In nucleotides, the CDR3 is TGTGCCAGCAGCAACCCGGGACAGGGGGCACAAACCGGGGAGCTGTTTTTT. Translation: CASSNPGQGAQTGELFF. The variable domain in full, completed from reference TRBV9 and TRBJ2-2, reads DSGVTQTPKHLITATGQRVTLRCSPRSGDLSVYWYQQSLDQGLQFLIQYYNGEERAKGNILERFSAQQFPDLHSELNLSSLELGDSALYFCASSNPGQGAQTGELFFGEGSRLTVL.

This clone was seen a single time. V is TRBV11-2 and J is TRBJ1-1; 7 nucleotides line up with TRBD1. CDR3 size: 13 residues. Germline V CDR1 and CDR2: SGHAT, FQNNGV. With 6 bases clipped from V and 8 bases from J, the junction kept 9 bases outside the gene matches. The CDR3 loop reads CASRGEGQPEAFF. As DNA, the CDR3 is TGTGCCAGCAGAGGTGAGGGACAGCCCGAAGCTTTCTTT. The full variable domain, completed using reference TRBV11-2 and TRBJ1-1, is EAGVAQSPRYKIIEKRQSVAFWCNPISGHATLYWYQQILGQGPKLLIQFQNNGVVDDSQLPKDRFSAERLKGVDSTLKIQPAKLEDSAVYLCASRGEGQPEAFFGQGTRLTVV.

This clone came up a few times. The gene calls are TRBV30 and TRBJ1-2; D is uncertain. Trimming left V 0 bases short and J 6 bases short, with 5 bases between. The CDR3 length is 11 residues. Germline CDR1 GTSNPN, CDR2 SVGIG (reference sequence). CDR3 in DNA: TGTGCCTGGAGTGTACTTAATGGCTACACCTTC. Translated: CAWSVLNGYTF.

The chain recombines TRBV16 with TRBJ1-1; 8 nucleotides align to TRBD1. This CDR3 has 13 amino acids. Germline V CDR1 and CDR2: KGHSY, FQNENV. The J segment lost 4 bases and the V segment lost 4 bases, leaving 2 bases of the junction unmatched. Here the CDR3 reads CASSPGGPTEAFF. CDR3 sequence (DNA): TGTGCCAGCAGCCCAGGGGGCCCCACTGAAGCTTTCTTT.

The rearrangement joins TRBV4-1 to TRBJ2-7, with no clear D. Germline values: CDR1 MGHRA, CDR2 YSYEKL. V gave up 2 bases and J gave up 0 bases, with 8 bases separating them. The CDR3 is 14 amino acids. The CDR3 DNA is TGCGCCAGCAGCCAACTCTTCCCCTCCTACGAGCAGTACTTC. This codes for CASSQLFPSYEQYF.

The rearrangement uses TRBV7-9 and TRBJ1-1; tentatively, D is TRBD1 (5 bases). Germline CDR1 SEHNR, CDR2 FQNEAQ (reference sequence). Between the trimmed V and J ends, which lost 5 bases and 2 bases, there was a span of 18 bases. The CDR3 is made up of 16 amino acids. Here the CDR3 reads CASSPWGPATNTEAFF. The DNA of the CDR3 is TGTGCCAGCAGCCCATGGGGCCCTGCAACTAACACTGAAGCTTTCTTT.